This is a list of T cell receptor beta chains from one sample in a study of cytomegalovirus exposure and HLA in healthy donors. Sequenced by immunoSEQ multiplex PCR; TCRdb stores in-frame clones only, minus some. The table has some 150,000 clones, about 82% seen once. The sequencing sample was made of PBMCs. These receptor sequences come from a man younger than 40 in good health and CMV-seronegative. CDR3s include the opening cysteine and the closing phenylalanine or tryptophan. Rows give clone size only sometimes, using once, few, many, or a class for an expanded clone.

>TRBV27|NA|13|TRBJ1-2
CASSLAGVPGYTF
>TRBV28|NA|13|TRBJ2-3
CASGGEVIDTQYF
>TRBV5-4|NA|14|TRBJ2-5
CASSLGQSQETQYF
>TRBV5-1|NA|15|TRBJ1-2
CASSFDRTPNYGYTF
>TRBV7-9|NA|13|TRBJ2-7
CASSPGQALEQYF
>TRBV10-1|NA|12|TRBJ2-5
CAIGGLQETQYF
>TRBV19|NA|14|TRBJ1-1
CASSPGTENTEAFF
>TRBV6-5|NA|14|TRBJ1-4
CASSSEAVGEKLFF
>TRBV14|once|13|TRBJ1-1
CASSQRSGGPAFF
>TRBV27|once|18|TRBJ2-3
CASSGLAGARTSTDTQYF
>TRBV29-1|NA|13|TRBJ2-2
CSILGQGTGELFF
>TRBV5-1|once|15|TRBJ2-5
CASSLADREAETQYF
>TRBV28|few|16|TRBJ1-5
CASSYIRQYSNQPQHF
>TRBV7-9|NA|16|TRBJ2-3
CASSPHEGVSTDTQYF
>TRBV18|NA|13|TRBJ2-5
CASSPRMRETQYF
>TRBV2|few|14|TRBJ1-1
CASNLAGPNTEAFF
>TRBV19|NA|13|TRBJ1-2
CASSIGEIRGYTF
>TRBV6-1|few|15|TRBJ1-4
CASSEALGENEKLFF
>TRBV7-8|NA|14|TRBJ1-1
CASSLASRNTEAFF
>TRBV5-4|NA|14|TRBJ2-5
CASSDRPSMKTQYF
>TRBV5-1|NA|15|TRBJ2-1
CASSLAAGTWDEQFF
>TRBV6-5|NA|16|TRBJ1-1
CASSYLTGVGDTEAFF
>TRBV20-1|NA|11|TRBJ2-7
CSARKQYEQYF
>TRBV28|NA|13|TRBJ2-7
CASIRDTPYEQYF
>TRBV6-1|NA|15|TRBJ1-4
CASSDYRGLGEKLFF
>TRBV6-1|NA|13|TRBJ2-7
CASSEALRVEQYF
>TRBV29-1|NA|13|TRBJ1-4
CSISARTNEKLFF
>TRBV27|NA|15|TRBJ2-5
CASSLMGGVGETQYF
>TRBV19|once|15|TRBJ1-3
CASSTVTGTGNTIYF
>TRBV21-1|NA|17|TRBJ2-7
CASSKAVIQGARYEQYF
>TRBV2|NA|15|TRBJ1-3
CASSGQGISGNTIYF
>TRBV9|NA|13|TRBJ2-5
CASSVGLAETQYF
>TRBV10-3|NA|15|TRBJ1-5
CAISEEGQSNQPQHF
>TRBV4-1|once|13|TRBJ1-2
CASSQDHNYGYTF
>TRBV30|NA|13|TRBJ2-7
CACASGSYYEQYF
>TRBV4-1|few|18|TRBJ2-1
CASSPQGAGLAGNNEQFF
>TRBV29-1|NA|15|TRBJ2-7
CSVAGGRTGPYEQYF
>TRBV7-3|NA|13|TRBJ2-1
CASSLFASYEQFF
>TRBV30|NA|14|TRBJ1-6
CAWSPGQSNSPLHF
>TRBV6-1|NA|16|TRBJ2-6
CASSAAGGTGANVLTF
>TRBV4-1|NA|16|TRBJ2-7
CASSLNTGLPHGEQYF